This T cell receptor beta chain was captured by sequencing in a study of T cell responses to AZD1222 COVID-19 vaccine. For this clone: Its specificity is unknown.

This CDR3 spans 14 amino acids. The V gene end was trimmed by 6 bases and the J gene end by 8 bases; junction bases not matched to a gene: 5. The germline gives CDR1 MNHEY, CDR2 SVGAGI. Study findings and constraints: Donors, mostly white British, included more females; clonal diversity was possibly underestimated.

Data came from immunoSEQ multiplex PCR; TCRdb stores just in-frame clones and leaves some out. Of some 120,000 clones in the sample, 85% to 95% are singletons; the top ten hold just under 3%. The material sequenced was peripheral blood, taken on day 0 of AZD1222 vaccination. This receptor was taken from an adult in good health. This rearrangement joins TRBV6-5 to TRBJ2-2; TRBD2 aligns across 11 bases. The CDR3 loop reads CASSSLAGGGELFF. CDR3 DNA: TGTGCCAGCAGCTCCCTAGCGGGAGGAGGGGAGCTGTTTTTT.